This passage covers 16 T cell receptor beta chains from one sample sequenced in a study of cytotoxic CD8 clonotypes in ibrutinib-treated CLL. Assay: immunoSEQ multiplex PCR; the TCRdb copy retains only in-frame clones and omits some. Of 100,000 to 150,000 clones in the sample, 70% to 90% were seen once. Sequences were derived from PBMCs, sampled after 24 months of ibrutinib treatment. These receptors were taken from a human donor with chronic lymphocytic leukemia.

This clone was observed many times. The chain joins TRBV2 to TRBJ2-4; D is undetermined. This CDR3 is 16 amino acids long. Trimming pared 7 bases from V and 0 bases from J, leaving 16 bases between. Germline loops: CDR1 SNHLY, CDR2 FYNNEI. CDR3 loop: CASTILGSTAKNIQYF. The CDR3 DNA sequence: TGTGCCAGCACCATCCTGGGGTCCACAGCCAAAAACATTCAGTACTTC.

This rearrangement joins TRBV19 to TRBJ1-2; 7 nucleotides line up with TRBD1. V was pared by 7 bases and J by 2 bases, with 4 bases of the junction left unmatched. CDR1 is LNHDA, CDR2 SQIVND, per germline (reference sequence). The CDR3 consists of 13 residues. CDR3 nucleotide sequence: TGTGCCAGTACCTTGGACAGGAACTATGGCTACACCTTC. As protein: CASTLDRNYGYTF. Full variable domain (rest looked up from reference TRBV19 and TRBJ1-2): DGGITQSPKYLFRKEGQNVTLSCEQNLNHDAMYWYRQDPGQGLRLIYYSQIVNDFQKGDIAEGYSVSREKKESFPLTVTSAQKNPTAFYLCASTLDRNYGYTFGSGTRLTVV.

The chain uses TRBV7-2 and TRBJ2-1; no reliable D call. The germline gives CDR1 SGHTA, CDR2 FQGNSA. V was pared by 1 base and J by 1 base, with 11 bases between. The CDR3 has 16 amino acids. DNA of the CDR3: TGTGCCAGCAGCTTAGTTGGACGGATGTCCTACAATGAGCAGTTCTTC. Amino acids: CASSLVGRMSYNEQFF.

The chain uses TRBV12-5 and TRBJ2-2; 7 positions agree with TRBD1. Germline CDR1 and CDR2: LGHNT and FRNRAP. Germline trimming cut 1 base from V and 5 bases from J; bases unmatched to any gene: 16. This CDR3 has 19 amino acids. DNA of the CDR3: TGTGCTAGTGGTTTGGGAGCTCTAATAGGACAGGAAAAAACCGGGGAGCTGTTTTTT. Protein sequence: CASGLGALIGQEKTGELFF.

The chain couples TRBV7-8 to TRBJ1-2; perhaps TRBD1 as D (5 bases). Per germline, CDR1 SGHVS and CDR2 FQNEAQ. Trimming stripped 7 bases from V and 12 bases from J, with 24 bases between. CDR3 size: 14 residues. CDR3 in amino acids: CASTRRGVPGGDTF. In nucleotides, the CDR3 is TGTGCCAGCACCCGGAGGGGAGTACCGGGGGGTGACACCTTC.

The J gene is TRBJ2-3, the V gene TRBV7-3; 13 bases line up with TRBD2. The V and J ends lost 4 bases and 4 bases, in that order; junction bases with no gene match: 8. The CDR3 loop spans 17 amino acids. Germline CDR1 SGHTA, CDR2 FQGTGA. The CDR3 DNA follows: TGTGCCAGCAGCTCCCGGACTAGCGGGGGTGGGGCAGATACGCAGTATTTT. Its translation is CASSSRTSGGGADTQYF.

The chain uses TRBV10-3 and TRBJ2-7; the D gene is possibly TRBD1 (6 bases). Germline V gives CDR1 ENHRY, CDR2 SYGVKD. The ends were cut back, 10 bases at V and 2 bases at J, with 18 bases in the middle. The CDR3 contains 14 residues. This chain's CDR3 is CATLGDTTPYEQYF. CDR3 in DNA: TGTGCCACTTTGGGGGACACCACACCCTACGAGCAGTACTTC.

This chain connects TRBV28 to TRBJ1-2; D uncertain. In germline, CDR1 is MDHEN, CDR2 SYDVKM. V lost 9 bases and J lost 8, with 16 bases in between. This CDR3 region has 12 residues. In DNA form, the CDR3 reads TGTGCCAGTGCGGGAACCATCGAAGGCTACACCTTC. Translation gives CASAGTIEGYTF.

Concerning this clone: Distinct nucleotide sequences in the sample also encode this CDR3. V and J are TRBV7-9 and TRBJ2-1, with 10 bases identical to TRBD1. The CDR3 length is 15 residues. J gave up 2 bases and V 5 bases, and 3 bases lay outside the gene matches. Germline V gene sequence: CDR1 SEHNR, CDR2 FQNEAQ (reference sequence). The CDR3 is CASSRGTGAYNEQFF. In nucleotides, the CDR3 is TGTGCCAGCAGCCGAGGGACAGGGGCCTACAATGAGCAGTTCTTC.

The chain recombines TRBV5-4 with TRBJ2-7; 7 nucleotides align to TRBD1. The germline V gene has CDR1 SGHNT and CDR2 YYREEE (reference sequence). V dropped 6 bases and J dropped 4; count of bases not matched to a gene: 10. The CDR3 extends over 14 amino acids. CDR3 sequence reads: CASNRGGQAYEQYF. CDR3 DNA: TGTGCCAGCAACCGAGGGGGCCAAGCGTACGAGCAGTACTTC.

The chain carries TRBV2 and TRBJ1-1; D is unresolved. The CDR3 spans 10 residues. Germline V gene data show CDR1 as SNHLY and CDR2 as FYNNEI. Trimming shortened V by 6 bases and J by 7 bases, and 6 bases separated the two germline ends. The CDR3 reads CASRQSEAFF. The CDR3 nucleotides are TGTGCCAGCAGACAGAGTGAAGCTTTCTTT.

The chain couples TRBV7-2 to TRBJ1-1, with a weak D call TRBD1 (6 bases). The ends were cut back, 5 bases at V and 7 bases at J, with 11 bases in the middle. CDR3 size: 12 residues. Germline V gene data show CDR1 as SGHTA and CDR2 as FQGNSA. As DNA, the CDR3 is TGTGCCAGCAGCCCAGACAGGTTTGAAGCTTTCTTT. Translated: CASSPDRFEAFF.

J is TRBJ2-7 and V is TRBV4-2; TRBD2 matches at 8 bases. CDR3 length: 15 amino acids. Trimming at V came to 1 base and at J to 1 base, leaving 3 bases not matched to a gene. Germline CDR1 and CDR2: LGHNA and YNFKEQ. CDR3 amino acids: CASSQVASGSYEQYF. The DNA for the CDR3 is TGTGCCAGCAGCCAAGTTGCTAGCGGGTCCTACGAGCAGTACTTC.

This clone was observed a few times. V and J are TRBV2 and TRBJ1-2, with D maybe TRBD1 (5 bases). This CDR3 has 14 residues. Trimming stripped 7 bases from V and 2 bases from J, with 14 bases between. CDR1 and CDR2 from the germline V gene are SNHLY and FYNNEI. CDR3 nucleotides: TGTGCCAGCACCGATGGGGCAGCGAACTATGGCTACACCTTC. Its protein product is CASTDGAANYGYTF.

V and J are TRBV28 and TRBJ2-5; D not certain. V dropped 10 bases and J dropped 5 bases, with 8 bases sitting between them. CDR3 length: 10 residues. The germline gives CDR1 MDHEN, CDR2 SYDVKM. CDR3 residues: CAIGRETQYF. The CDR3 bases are TGTGCCATCGGTCGGGAGACCCAGTACTTC.

CDR3 DNA sequence: TGTGCCAGCAGCCCCCAGTTGTCGACCCAAGAGACCCAGTACTTC. Translating gives CASSPQLSTQETQYF. The chain carries TRBV9 and TRBJ2-5; D gene unclear. The germline V gene has CDR1 SGDLS and CDR2 YYNGEE. The CDR3 is 15 amino acids. The V end lost 4 bases, the J end lost 1 base, and 14 bases lay between the germline ends.